The sequence of this T cell receptor beta chain was determined in a study of T-cell reconstitution after alpha-beta-depleted transplantation in children. Study-level results: Reported findings indicate that, about two months after transplant, alpha-beta T cells came from several hundred expanded clones, which were derived from non-depleted graft cells.

Unique molecular identifiers were used to barcode this TCRbeta library. TCRdb fed the PCR reads into MiXCR, producing one record per CDR3 protein. The sample consists of roughly 500,000 distinct CDR3 sequences, roughly a tenth of them appearing once. In this sample, this clonotype turned up a few times. Its specificity is unknown. The J segment lost 6 bases and the V segment lost 4 bases, leaving 5 bases of the junction unmatched. Germline V gives CDR1 SGHDN, CDR2 FVKESK. The CDR3 loop spans 13 amino acids. The chain carries TRBV14 and TRBJ2-7; 8 bases fit TRBD1. This receptor was taken from a child younger than 10 with inherited bone marrow failure, due to receive a stem cell transplant. The source was PBMCs, collected before TCRalphabeta/CD19-depleted stem cell transplant. CDR3 coding DNA: TGTGCCAGCAGCCTCCCAGGGGGCTCCGAGCAGTACTTC. Protein sequence: CASSLPGGSEQYF. Variable domain in full (rest from reference TRBV14 and TRBJ2-7): EAGVTQFPSHSVIEKGQTVTLRCDPISGHDNLYWYRRVMGKEIKFLLHFVKESKQDESGMPNNRFLAERTGGTYSTLKVQPAELEDSGVYFCASSLPGGSEQYFGPGTRLTVT.